This T cell receptor beta chain was retrieved from a study of lymphopenia after photon versus proton radiotherapy. The length of the CDR3 is 14 residues. Deletions cut 4 bases from V and 5 bases from J, with 14 bases between. Germline V gene data show CDR1 as MNHEY and CDR2 as SMNVEV (reference sequence). Sequencing was performed with immunoSEQ multiplex PCR; in TCRdb, only in-frame clones are kept and a portion is missing. The sample consists of roughly 25,000 clones, roughly 90% of them appearing once. The genes are TRBV27 and TRBJ1-1, with D possibly matching TRBD1 (6 bases). This specimen consisted of peripheral blood, obtained from a patient treated with photon-based radiotherapy. The receptor's source is a woman aged 45-60 years with cholangiocarcinoma. CDR3 in DNA: TGTGCCAGCAGTTATCAGGGGATCGGTACTGAAGCTTTCTTT. Its protein is CASSYQGIGTEAFF.